Presented here are 30 T cell receptor beta chains from one specimen sequenced in a study of blood T cell repertoires in COVID-19. Generated by immunoSEQ multiplex PCR, the TCRdb table keeps only in-frame clones and is missing some. The sample shows around 190,000 clones, approximately 80% of them seen only once. The material sequenced was peripheral blood. The source of these receptors is a human donor in a cohort sampled during active COVID-19.

CDR3 sequence: CSAESLGTERDNEQFF. The DNA of the CDR3 is TGCAGCGCAGAGTCTTTAGGGACTGAGCGAGACAATGAGCAGTTCTTC. The chain links TRBV29-1 to TRBJ2-1, with a weak D call TRBD2 (6 bases). This CDR3 has 16 amino acids. The ends were cut back, 7 bases at V and 5 bases at J, with 24 bases in the middle. Germline values: CDR1 SQVTM, CDR2 ANQGSEA.

The rearrangement joins TRBV28 to TRBJ2-7; perhaps TRBD1 as D (6 bases). CDR1 and CDR2 from the germline V gene are MDHEN and SYDVKM. The CDR3 is made up of 13 amino acids. Trimming removed 5 bases from V and 0 bases from J, with 8 bases in between. CDR3 loop: CASSEDSSYEQYF. The DNA of the CDR3 is TGTGCCAGCAGTGAGGACAGCTCCTACGAGCAGTACTTC.

The J gene is TRBJ1-4, the V gene TRBV25-1; D remains ambiguous. CDR1 and CDR2 from the germline V gene are MGHDK and SYGVNS. This CDR3 is 15 amino acids long. The V gene lost 1 base and the J gene lost 0 bases, with 6 bases spanning the gap. CDR3: CASSEFGATNEKLFF. For the CDR3, the DNA is TGTGCCAGCAGTGAATTCGGGGCAACTAATGAAAAACTGTTTTTT.

This chain links TRBV19 with TRBJ2-4; TRBD1 aligns across 7 bases. Germline trimming cut 3 bases from V and 1 base from J; bases unmatched to any gene: 9. In germline, CDR1 is LNHDA, CDR2 SQIVND (reference sequence). This CDR3 region has 17 residues. The CDR3 nucleotides read TGTGCCAGTAGTATCGACCCAACAGGGGTGGCCAAAAACATTCAGTACTTC. Translation: CASSIDPTGVAKNIQYF.

V is TRBV11-2 and J is TRBJ2-1; 11 nucleotides match TRBD2. The V and J ends lost 6 bases and 4 bases, in that order; junction bases with no gene match: 8. The CDR3 is 16 residues long. Germline assignment: CDR1 SGHAT and CDR2 FQNNGV. The CDR3 reads CASRKLAGVEYNEQFF. As DNA, the CDR3 is TGTGCCAGCAGAAAACTAGCGGGAGTAGAATACAATGAGCAGTTCTTC.

The chain is built from TRBV7-9 and TRBJ2-5; 7 positions agree with TRBD1. Germline CDR1 and CDR2: SEHNR and FQNEAQ (reference sequence). The CDR3 has 15 residues. Losses at the gene ends were 4 bases for V and 0 bases for J; bases not matched to a gene: 5. CDR3 sequence: CASSCRDRNQETQYF. The CDR3 nucleotides read TGTGCCAGCAGCTGCCGGGACAGAAACCAAGAGACCCAGTACTTC.

This clone has only one observation. This chain joins TRBV7-9 and TRBJ1-2; D is unclear. This CDR3 spans 14 amino acids. Germline values: CDR1 SEHNR, CDR2 FQNEAQ (reference sequence). The V and J ends lost 4 bases and 0 bases respectively, with 9 bases between them. Here the CDR3 DNA reads TGTGCCAGCAGCTATGAGGGATCTAACTATGGCTACACCTTC. This sequence encodes CASSYEGSNYGYTF.

This chain connects TRBV2 to TRBJ1-3; 9 nucleotides align to TRBD1. V trimming: 6 bases; J trimming: 2 bases; junction bases outside the gene matches: 5. The CDR3 is 15 residues long. From germline, CDR1 is SNHLY and CDR2 FYNNEI. This CDR3 is CASSADRGAGNTIYF. CDR3 DNA sequence: TGTGCCAGCAGCGCAGACAGGGGGGCTGGAAACACCATATATTTT.

The chain carries TRBV2 and TRBJ2-7, with 15 bases lining up with TRBD2. Germline V gene lookup returns CDR1 SNHLY and CDR2 FYNNEI. The V gene end was trimmed by 6 bases and the J gene end by 7 bases; junction bases not matched to a gene: 1. This CDR3 spans 13 amino acids. Written as DNA, the CDR3 is TGTGCCAGCAGGGGGACTAGCGGGAGGGAGCAGTACTTC. It is translated as CASRGTSGREQYF.

This clone occurred a few times. This rearrangement joins TRBV28 to TRBJ1-1, with 8 bases aligning to TRBD1. The trim removed 4 bases at V and 8 bases at J, leaving 6 bases unmatched. Germline V gives CDR1 MDHEN, CDR2 SYDVKM. CDR3 length equals 13 residues. DNA for the CDR3: TGTGCCAGCAGTTACGAACGGGACAGGGAAGCTTTCTTT. This codes for CASSYERDREAFF.

The V and J genes are TRBV9 and TRBJ2-2; D is perhaps TRBD1 (5 bases). Germline values: CDR1 SGDLS, CDR2 YYNGEE. CDR3 length: 14 amino acids. Trimming pared 10 bases from V and 3 bases from J, leaving 16 bases between. DNA for the CDR3: TGTGCCGTGAAAGGGGCGGCTCACACCGGGGAGCTGTTTTTT. Amino acid sequence: CAVKGAAHTGELFF.

The J gene is TRBJ2-3, the V gene TRBV6-1, with TRBD2 matching over 9 bases. Germline V lookup: CDR1 MNHNS, CDR2 SASEGT. This CDR3 has 18 amino acids. V lost 1 base to trimming and J lost 5 bases; unmatched junction nucleotides: 13. In DNA, the CDR3 is TGTGCCAGCAGTGAAGGTGTTATTAGCGGGGGACTCTTAGATACGCAGTATTTT. Protein: CASSEGVISGGLLDTQYF.

This chain connects TRBV9 to TRBJ2-5; possibly TRBD2 for D (5 bases). V dropped 3 bases and J dropped 5 bases, with 23 bases sitting between them. Germline V gene sequence: CDR1 SGDLS, CDR2 YYNGEE. The CDR3 extends over 17 amino acids. The CDR3 DNA is TGTGCCAGCAGCGGCGGGTCCAGCGCCCTTACTCGGGAGACCCAGTACTTC. Translating gives CASSGGSSALTRETQYF.

The chain couples TRBV27 to TRBJ1-6; D gene ambiguous. CDR3 length: 15 amino acids. Per germline, CDR1 MNHEY and CDR2 SMNVEV (reference sequence). Between the trimmed V and J ends, which lost 5 bases and 6 bases, there was a span of 14 bases. The CDR3 nucleotides read TGTGCCAGCAGTCCGGGGTCCCCCGGTAATTCACCCCTCCACTTT. It specifies CASSPGSPGNSPLHF.

The chain uses TRBV19 and TRBJ1-2; 10 nucleotides agree with TRBD1. The V segment lost 7 bases and the J segment 7 bases; nucleotides outside the gene matches: 15. The CDR3 totals 16 residues. Germline CDR1 reads LNHDA; CDR2 reads SQIVND (reference sequence). The CDR3 DNA follows: TGTGCCAGTATCCCTCCGGGACAGGGGCTATCTGCTGGCTACACCTTC. Protein product: CASIPPGQGLSAGYTF. Drawing the rest from reference TRBV19 and TRBJ1-2, the complete variable domain is DGGITQSPKYLFRKEGQNVTLSCEQNLNHDAMYWYRQDPGQGLRLIYYSQIVNDFQKGDIAEGYSVSREKKESFPLTVTSAQKNPTAFYLCASIPPGQGLSAGYTFGSGTRLTVV.

This chain connects TRBV30 to TRBJ2-3; 12 bases match TRBD2. V gave up 2 bases and J gave up 14 bases; unmatched junction bases: 5. Germline V gives CDR1 GTSNPN, CDR2 SVGIG (reference sequence). CDR3 length: 12 residues. CDR3 protein: CAWSQTSGSLYF. The CDR3 DNA follows: TGTGCCTGGAGTCAGACTAGCGGGAGTTTGTATTTT.

This clone was observed once. J is TRBJ1-2 and V is TRBV30, with a tentative D call TRBD1 (6 bases). V was clipped by 3 bases and J by 4 bases, with 15 bases between them. Germline CDR1 and CDR2: GTSNPN and SVGIG (reference sequence). The CDR3 has 14 amino acids. CDR3 nucleotides: TGTGCCTGGAGGACAGGCCAATTCCTCTATGGCTACACCTTC. Residues: CAWRTGQFLYGYTF.

The CDR3: CASSFFSRESNEKLFF. Written as DNA, the CDR3 is TGTGCCAGCAGTTTCTTCTCGAGGGAATCTAATGAAAAACTGTTTTTT. The rearrangement joins TRBV28 to TRBJ1-4; D unclear. The CDR3 has 16 amino acids. Trimming stripped 3 bases from V and 3 bases from J, with 14 bases between. CDR1 and CDR2 from the germline V gene are MDHEN and SYDVKM. Full variable domain (missing parts from reference TRBV28 and TRBJ1-4): DVKVTQSSRYLVKRTGEKVFLECVQDMDHENMFWYRQDPGLGLRLIYFSYDVKMKEKGDIPEGYSVSREKKERFSLILESASTNQTSMYLCASSFFSRESNEKLFFGSGTQLSVL.

The chain links TRBV7-2 to TRBJ2-1; TRBD1 aligns across 8 bases. V lost 3 bases, J lost 6 bases, and 1 base stayed unmatched. Germline CDR1 SGHTA, CDR2 FQGNSA. This CDR3 comprises 13 residues. The CDR3 loop reads CASSFDRGNEQFF. As DNA, the CDR3 is TGTGCCAGCAGCTTCGACAGGGGCAATGAGCAGTTCTTC.

The chain links TRBV21-1 to TRBJ1-5. TRBV21-1 has pseudogene status. The CDR3 consists of 16 residues. CDR3 bases: TGTGCCAGCAGCCCCCCCAAGAGGTGTAGCAATCAGCCCCAGCATTTT. Amino acids: CASSPPKRCSNQPQHF.

The rearrangement uses TRBV6-2 or TRBV6-3 and TRBJ1-5; possibly TRBD1 for D (6 bases). This CDR3 contains 14 residues. Germline CDR1 is MNHEY and CDR2 is SVGEGT. Trimming took 5 bases from V and 0 from J, leaving 8 bases between them. This CDR3 is CASSKGHSNQPQHF. The CDR3 DNA follows: TGTGCCAGCAGTAAGGGACATAGCAATCAGCCCCAGCATTTT.

The chain carries TRBV27 and TRBJ2-5; D may be TRBD1 (5 bases). Trimming removed 5 bases from V and 4 bases from J, with 20 bases in between. The CDR3 sequence is 16 residues long. Germline lookup yields CDR1 MNHEY and CDR2 SMNVEV (reference sequence). The DNA of the CDR3 is TGTGCCAGCAGTCGCCTTTCGACAGCCATAGTAGAGACCCAGTACTTC. Its translation is CASSRLSTAIVETQYF.

This clone was detected a few times. The genes are TRBV10-3 and TRBJ1-2; TRBD1 might be the D (6 bases). V gave up 3 bases and J gave up 0 bases, with 11 bases separating them. CDR3 length: 15 residues. Germline V gene data show CDR1 as ENHRY and CDR2 as SYGVKD. CDR3 protein: CAISDPDRTNYGYTF. The CDR3 DNA is TGTGCCATCAGTGATCCCGACAGGACTAACTATGGCTACACCTTC.

The V and J genes are TRBV28 and TRBJ2-1; TRBD2 aligns across 9 bases. From germline, CDR1 is MDHEN and CDR2 SYDVKM. V lost 1 base to trimming and J lost 5 bases; unmatched junction nucleotides: 9. The CDR3 spans 17 residues. The CDR3 is CASSLLGGGVFDNEQFF. The CDR3 region has the DNA TGTGCCAGCAGTTTATTAGGCGGGGGGGTATTTGACAATGAGCAGTTCTTC.

The sample holds a few counts of this clone. The V and J genes are TRBV6-5 and TRBJ2-7, with D possibly matching TRBD2 (5 bases). This CDR3 is built from 13 residues. The ends were cut back, 6 bases at V and 2 bases at J, with 11 bases in the middle. In germline, CDR1 is MNHEY, CDR2 SVGAGI. CDR3 protein: CASSPGSAYEQYF. CDR3 bases: TGTGCCAGCAGCCCGGGATCAGCCTACGAGCAGTACTTC.

This sequence joins TRBV30 and TRBJ2-5, with 11 nucleotides matching TRBD2. After removal of 2 bases from V and 2 bases from J, the junction contained 7 bases not matched to a gene. The CDR3 is 16 amino acids. In germline, CDR1 is GTSNPN, CDR2 SVGIG (reference sequence). CDR3 loop: CAWSKWGTSGQETQYF. In DNA form, the CDR3 reads TGTGCCTGGAGTAAATGGGGGACTAGCGGTCAAGAGACCCAGTACTTC.

The V call is TRBV28, the J call TRBJ2-3; 8 nucleotides agree with TRBD1. The junction had 24 bases not matched to a gene; V was cut back by 2 bases and J by 5 bases. Germline-derived CDR1 and CDR2 are MDHEN and SYDVKM. There are 21 residues in the CDR3. The CDR3: CASSLITFGPGTGLSIDTQYF. CDR3 coding DNA: TGTGCCAGCAGTTTAATTACCTTCGGCCCCGGGACAGGATTATCCATAGATACGCAGTATTTT.

The V gene is TRBV27, the J gene TRBJ1-1; 7 nucleotides align to TRBD1. Germline V gene lookup returns CDR1 MNHEY and CDR2 SMNVEV (reference sequence). The ends lost 3 bases at V and 7 bases at J; junction bases unmatched: 17. This CDR3 is built from 17 residues. CDR3 in amino acids: CASSFHRQGRANYEAFF. The CDR3 DNA is TGTGCCAGCAGTTTCCACCGACAGGGAAGGGCCAACTATGAAGCTTTCTTT.

The chain carries TRBV11-3 and TRBJ2-1, with 10 bases that match TRBD2. The J segment lost 6 bases and the V segment lost 5 bases, leaving 7 bases of the junction unmatched. CDR1 is SGHNT, CDR2 YENEEA, per germline. This CDR3 has 15 residues. The CDR3 bases are TGTGCCAGCAGCCCTGCCAGCGGGAGGGCCAATGAGCAGTTCTTC. Translated: CASSPASGRANEQFF.

The CDR3 sequence is CASSLAQGVGNQPQHF. In DNA, the CDR3 is TGTGCCAGCAGTTTAGCTCAAGGGGTTGGCAATCAGCCCCAGCATTTT. The chain employs TRBV28 and TRBJ1-5; D may be TRBD1 (5 bases). The CDR3 sequence is 16 residues long. The V gene's germline CDR1 is MDHEN and CDR2 SYDVKM. V shed 2 bases and J shed 2 bases, with 13 bases lying between them.